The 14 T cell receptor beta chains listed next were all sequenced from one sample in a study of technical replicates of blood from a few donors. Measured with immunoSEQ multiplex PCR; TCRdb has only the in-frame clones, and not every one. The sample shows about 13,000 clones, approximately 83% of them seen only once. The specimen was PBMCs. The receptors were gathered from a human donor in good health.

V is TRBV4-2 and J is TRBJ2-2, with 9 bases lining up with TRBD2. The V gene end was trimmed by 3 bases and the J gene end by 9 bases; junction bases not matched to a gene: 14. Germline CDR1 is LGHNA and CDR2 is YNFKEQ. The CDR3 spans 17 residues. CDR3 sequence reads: CASSQWGSGGRAWELFF. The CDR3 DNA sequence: TGTGCCAGCAGCCAGTGGGGGAGTGGCGGGAGGGCCTGGGAGCTGTTTTTT.

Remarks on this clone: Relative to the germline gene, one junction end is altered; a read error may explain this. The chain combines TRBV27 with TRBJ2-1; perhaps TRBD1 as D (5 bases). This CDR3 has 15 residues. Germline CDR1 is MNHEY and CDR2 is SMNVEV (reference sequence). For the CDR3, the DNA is TGTGCCAGCAGCTCAGGCGACAGCTCCGACAATGAGCAGTTCTTC. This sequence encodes CASSSGDSSDNEQFF.

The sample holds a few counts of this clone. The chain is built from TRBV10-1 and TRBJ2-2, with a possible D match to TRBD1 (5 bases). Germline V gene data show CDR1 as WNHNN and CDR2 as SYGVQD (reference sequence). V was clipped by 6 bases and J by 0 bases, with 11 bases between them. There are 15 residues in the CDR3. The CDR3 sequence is CASSLDSANTGELFF. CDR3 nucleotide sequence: TGCGCCAGCAGCCTCGACAGCGCGAACACCGGGGAGCTGTTTTTT.

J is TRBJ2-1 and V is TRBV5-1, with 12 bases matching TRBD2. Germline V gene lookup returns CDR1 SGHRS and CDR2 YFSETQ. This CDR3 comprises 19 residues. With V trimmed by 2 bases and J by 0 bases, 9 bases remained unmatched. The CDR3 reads CASSFPGLAGRYSYNEQFF. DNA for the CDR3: TGCGCCAGCAGCTTTCCTGGACTAGCGGGACGTTACTCCTACAATGAGCAGTTCTTC.

The CDR3 nucleotides are TGTGCCAGCAGCTCCAGAGACTTACAAGAGACCCAGTACTTC. Protein sequence: CASSSRDLQETQYF. The V call is TRBV28, the J call TRBJ2-5; D not resolved. Trimming pared 6 bases from V and 2 bases from J, leaving 13 bases between. This CDR3 has 14 amino acids. Per the germline V gene, CDR1 is MDHEN and CDR2 is SYDVKM.

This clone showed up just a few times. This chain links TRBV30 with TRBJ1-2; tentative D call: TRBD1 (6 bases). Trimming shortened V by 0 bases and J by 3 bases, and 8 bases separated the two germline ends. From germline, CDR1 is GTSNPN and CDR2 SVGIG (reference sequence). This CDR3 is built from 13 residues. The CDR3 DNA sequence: TGTGCCTGGAGTGTCACAGGGTACTATGGCTACACCTTC. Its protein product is CAWSVTGYYGYTF.

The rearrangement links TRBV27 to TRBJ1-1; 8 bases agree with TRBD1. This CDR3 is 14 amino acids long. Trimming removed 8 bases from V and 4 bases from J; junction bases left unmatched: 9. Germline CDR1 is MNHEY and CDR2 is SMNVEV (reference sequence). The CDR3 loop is CASGLDRGVTEAFF. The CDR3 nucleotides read TGTGCCAGCGGACTTGACAGGGGAGTCACTGAAGCTTTCTTT.

DNA for the CDR3: TGTGCCAGCAGCTTAGGACAGGGTTTGGCTTTCTTT. It is translated as CASSLGQGLAFF. The V gene is TRBV11-2, the J gene TRBJ1-1, with 7 bases that match TRBD1. The germline gives CDR1 SGHAT, CDR2 FQNNGV. Germline trimming cut 1 base from V and 11 bases from J; bases unmatched to any gene: 4. The CDR3 is made up of 12 amino acids.

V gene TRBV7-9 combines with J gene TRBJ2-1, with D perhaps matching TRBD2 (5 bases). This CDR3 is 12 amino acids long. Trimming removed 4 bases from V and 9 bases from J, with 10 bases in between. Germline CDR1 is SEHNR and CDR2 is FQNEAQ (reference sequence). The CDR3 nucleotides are TGTGCCAGCAGCTCTGAGCGGAGTGAGCAGTTCTTC. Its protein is CASSSERSEQFF. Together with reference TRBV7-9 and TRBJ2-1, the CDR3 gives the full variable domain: DTGVSQNPRHKITKRGQNVTFRCDPISEHNRLYWYRQTLGQGPEFLTYFQNEAQLEKSRLLSDRFSAERPKGSFSTLEIQRTEQGDSAMYLCASSSERSEQFFGPGTRLTVL.

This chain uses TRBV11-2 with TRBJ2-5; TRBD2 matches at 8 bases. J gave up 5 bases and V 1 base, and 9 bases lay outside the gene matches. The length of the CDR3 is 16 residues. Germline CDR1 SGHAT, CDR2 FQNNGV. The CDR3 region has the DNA TGTGCCAGCAGCTTAGGGACTAGCTCGGGGTGGGAGACCCAGTACTTC. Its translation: CASSLGTSSGWETQYF.

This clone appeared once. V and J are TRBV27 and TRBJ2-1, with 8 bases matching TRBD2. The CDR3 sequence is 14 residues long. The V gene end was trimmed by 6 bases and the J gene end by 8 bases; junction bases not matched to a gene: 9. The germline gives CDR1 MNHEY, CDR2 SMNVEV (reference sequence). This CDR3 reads CASSPGIAGHEQFF. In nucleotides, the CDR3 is TGTGCCAGCAGCCCGGGGATAGCGGGGCATGAGCAGTTCTTC.

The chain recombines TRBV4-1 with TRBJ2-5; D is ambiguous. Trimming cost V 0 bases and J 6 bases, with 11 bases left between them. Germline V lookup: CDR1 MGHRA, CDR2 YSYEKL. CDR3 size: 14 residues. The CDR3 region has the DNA TGCGCCAGCAGCCAAGATCATAGTGTAAAGACCCAGTACTTC. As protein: CASSQDHSVKTQYF.

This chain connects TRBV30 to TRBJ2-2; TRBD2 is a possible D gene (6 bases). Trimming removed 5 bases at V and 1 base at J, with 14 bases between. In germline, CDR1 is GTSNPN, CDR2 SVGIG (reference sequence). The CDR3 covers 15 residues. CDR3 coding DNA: TGTGCCTGGGCGTCCCGTAGCGGGAACACCGGGGAGCTGTTTTTT. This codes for CAWASRSGNTGELFF.

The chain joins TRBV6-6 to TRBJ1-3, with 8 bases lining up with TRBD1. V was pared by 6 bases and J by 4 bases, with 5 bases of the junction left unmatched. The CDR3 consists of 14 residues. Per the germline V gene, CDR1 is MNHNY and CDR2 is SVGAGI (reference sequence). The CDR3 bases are TGTGCCAGCAGCTTACAGGGGGTCGGAAACACCATATATTTT. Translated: CASSLQGVGNTIYF.